The 18 T cell receptor beta chains below were found in one sample sequenced in a study of shared clonotypes between healthy human individuals. TCRdb's copy holds only in-frame clones and misses some; the assay was immunoSEQ multiplex PCR. Seen here are fewer than 2.5 million clones, 90% to 95% observed once, and the top ten hold approximately 0.36%. The sample was naive CD4+ T cells from PBMCs. Subset described: CD45RA+ positively selected. Receptor source: a man aged 18 to 29 in good health. Some clones in this sample may be carry-over from other donors' samples.

This rearrangement joins TRBV7-8 to TRBJ1-4; no clear D. From germline, CDR1 is SGHVS and CDR2 FQNEAQ. The CDR3 is 15 amino acids. Trimming took 3 bases from V and 5 from J, leaving 13 bases between them. The CDR3 sequence is CASSFPRTSNEKLFF. The DNA of the CDR3 is TGTGCCAGCAGCTTTCCCCGGACCTCCAATGAAAAACTGTTTTTT.

Comments on this clone: The junction departs from germline at one end; a sequencing error may be responsible. The chain couples TRBV6-1 to TRBJ2-7; D might be TRBD1 or TRBD2, each matching 6 bases. The CDR3 contains 13 residues. CDR1 is MNHNS, CDR2 SASEGT, per germline. The CDR3 loop reads CASREGGPIFKYF. In DNA form, the CDR3 reads TGTGCCAGCAGGGAAGGGGGGCCGATATTCAAGTACTTC.

This rearrangement joins TRBV2 to TRBJ2-1, with a weak D call TRBD1 (5 bases). The V gene lost 3 bases and the J gene lost 1 base, with 7 bases spanning the gap. The CDR3 runs 14 residues. The germline V gene has CDR1 SNHLY and CDR2 FYNNEI. CDR3 in amino acids: CASSDRASYNEQFF. The DNA for the CDR3 is TGTGCCAGCAGTGACAGGGCTTCCTACAATGAGCAGTTCTTC.

CDR3 sequence: CASSFPGPGQETQYF. In nucleotides, the CDR3 is TGTGCCAGCAGTTTTCCGGGGCCCGGGCAGGAGACCCAGTACTTC. The chain links TRBV7-2 to TRBJ2-5; D is tentatively TRBD1 or TRBD2 (5 bases each). Trimming stripped 6 bases from V and 5 bases from J, with 19 bases between. This CDR3 is built from 15 residues. Germline lookup yields CDR1 SGHTA and CDR2 FQGNSA.

The chain recombines TRBV28 with TRBJ1-2, with a weak D call TRBD1 (6 bases). CDR3 length: 17 residues. Germline V gene lookup returns CDR1 MDHEN and CDR2 SYDVKM. V was shortened by 2 bases and J by 4 bases, with 20 bases between the two germline ends. CDR3 nucleotide sequence: TGTGCCAGCAGTTTAGGAGGGGGGGTCTCAAACTTCTATGGCTACACCTTC. This encodes CASSLGGGVSNFYGYTF.

V usage is TRBV6-6 and J usage is TRBJ1-2; the D gene is possibly TRBD1 (5 bases). V gave up 2 bases and J gave up 9 bases, with 10 bases separating them. This CDR3 has 12 residues. Germline V gene lookup returns CDR1 MNHNY and CDR2 SVGAGI (reference sequence). CDR3 in DNA: TGTGCCAGCAGTTACAGGGGAGTGCGCTACACCTTC. Residues: CASSYRGVRYTF.

The chain couples TRBV14 to TRBJ2-7; 9 positions agree with TRBD2. The V and J ends lost 4 bases and 6 bases, in that order; junction bases with no gene match: 7. This CDR3 is built from 14 residues. Looked up from germline, CDR1 is SGHDN and CDR2 is FVKESK. The CDR3 coding sequence is TGTGCCAGCAGCCTCCTAGCGGGACGAAGCGAGCAGTACTTC. As protein: CASSLLAGRSEQYF.

The chain joins TRBV11-2 to TRBJ1-3; D ambiguous. CDR1 is SGHAT and CDR2 is FQNNGV in the germline V gene. Trimming removed 5 bases from V and 1 base from J, with 12 bases in between. This CDR3 is 15 amino acids long. CDR3 bases: TGTGCCAGCAGCCCCCTTAGTTGGTCTGGAAACACCATATATTTT. Its protein is CASSPLSWSGNTIYF.

The CDR3 sequence is CASSPGLAKETQYF. In DNA form, the CDR3 reads TGTGCCAGCAGCCCGGGACTAGCAAAAGAGACCCAGTACTTC. The V call is TRBV11-2, the J call TRBJ2-5, with 9 bases that match TRBD2. Germline V gene sequence: CDR1 SGHAT, CDR2 FQNNGV. CDR3 length: 14 residues. V lost 5 bases, J lost 3 bases, and 4 bases stayed unmatched.

A remark on this clone: Other DNA sequences of this sample code for an identical CDR3. The chain has TRBV30 and TRBJ2-3, with D maybe TRBD1 (6 bases). CDR1 GTSNPN and CDR2 SVGIG come from the germline V gene (reference sequence). Trimming took 4 bases from V and 6 from J, leaving 14 bases between them. CDR3 length: 13 amino acids. CDR3 residues: CAWNRGGADTQYF. The CDR3 DNA is TGTGCCTGGAATCGAGGGGGAGCGGATACGCAGTATTTT. Full variable domain (rest looked up from reference TRBV30 and TRBJ2-3): SQTIHQWPATLVQPVGSPLSLECTVEGTSNPNLYWYRQAAGRGLQLLFYSVGIGQISSEVPQNLSASRPQDRQFILSSKKLLLSDSGFYLCAWNRGGADTQYFGPGTRLTVL.

A single count supports this clone. The rearrangement uses TRBV28 and TRBJ2-7, with TRBD1 matching over 10 bases. J was trimmed by 0 bases and V by 3 bases; bases with no gene match: 17. CDR3 size: 20 residues. The V gene's germline CDR1 is MDHEN and CDR2 SYDVKM. CDR3 loop: CASSLRDGTGENIGSYEQYF. For the CDR3, the DNA is TGTGCCAGCAGTTTGAGGGATGGGACAGGGGAAAATATAGGCTCCTACGAGCAGTACTTC.

The chain carries TRBV11-2 and TRBJ1-5; tentative D call: TRBD1 (5 bases). The germline CDR1 and CDR2 sequences are SGHAT and FQNNGV. Trimming stripped 3 bases from V and 4 bases from J, with 19 bases between. This CDR3 has 17 amino acids. The CDR3 coding sequence is TGTGCCAGCAGCTTGGACTCCCCGAGGGGTCTAAATCAGCCCCAGCATTTT. This encodes CASSLDSPRGLNQPQHF.

Comment on this clone: The sample carries other DNA sequences with the same CDR3. The chain couples TRBV18 to TRBJ2-2; no definite D call. V was pared by 3 bases and J by 1 base, with 6 bases between. The germline CDR1 and CDR2 sequences are KGHSH and LQKENI. The CDR3 covers 14 residues. CDR3 bases: TGTGCCAGCTCACCCTTACAGAACACCGGGGAGCTGTTTTTT. This codes for CASSPLQNTGELFF.

This chain joins TRBV6-1 and TRBJ2-5; D is possibly TRBD1 (5 bases). Trimming pared 2 bases from V and 0 bases from J, leaving 10 bases between. Germline CDR1 is MNHNS and CDR2 is SASEGT. This CDR3 spans 15 amino acids. CDR3 DNA sequence: TGTGCCAGCAGTGAATTTGGGGCAGACCAAGAGACCCAGTACTTC. This encodes CASSEFGADQETQYF.

The CDR3 nucleotides are TGTGCCAGCTCACCATCCCTCGGCTACGAGCAGTACTTC. Translating it yields CASSPSLGYEQYF. The V gene is TRBV18, the J gene TRBJ2-5; no clear D gene. The J call may be mistaken, given a closer DNA end match to TRBJ2-7. The CDR3 contains 13 residues. CDR1 and CDR2 (germline): KGHSH, LQKENI.

The chain recombines TRBV6-4 with TRBJ1-1; 7 bases fit TRBD1. Per the germline V gene, CDR1 is MRHNA and CDR2 is SNTAGT. The ends lost 7 bases at V and 1 base at J; junction bases unmatched: 12. The CDR3 runs 16 residues. Written as DNA, the CDR3 is TGTGCCAGCACGAGGGGGCTGCTTGTTCAGAACACTGAAGCTTTCTTT. The encoded protein is CASTRGLLVQNTEAFF.

The chain employs TRBV30 and TRBJ1-2; possible D gene TRBD1, 5 bases. V shed 0 bases and J shed 8 bases, with 19 bases lying between them. The germline gives CDR1 GTSNPN, CDR2 SVGIG (reference sequence). The CDR3 has 15 residues. In nucleotides, the CDR3 is TGTGCCTGGAGTGTCTTGGTGTGGGGCCAGAGGGGCTACACCTTC. Translation: CAWSVLVWGQRGYTF.

The CDR3 sequence: CASSTSGLAANEQFF. CDR3 bases: TGTGCCAGCAGCACTTCGGGACTAGCGGCTAATGAGCAGTTCTTC. The rearrangement joins TRBV27 to TRBJ2-1; the match to TRBD2 covers 11 bases. The CDR3 has 15 amino acids. Germline CDR1 reads MNHEY; CDR2 reads SMNVEV (reference sequence). V lost 6 bases, J lost 7 bases, and 8 bases stayed unmatched.